Each of the 21 T cell receptor beta chains below was sequenced from the same sample in a study of OX40 agonist ivuxolimab in advanced cancers. Libraries were prepared through the immunoSEQ multiplex PCR assay. Entries here come from immuneACCESS through TCRdb and include only in-frame sequences with V and J called. Some clones fail to appear in such tables; in the studies checked, an unresolved V gene covers under half of the shortfall, and the cause of the remainder is unknown. The sample profile shows just over 90,000 clones; roughly 94% of them were found once. Of the sample, 2% to 3% is held by the ten largest clones. This sample comprised CD4+ or CD8+ T cells sorted from blood, obtained in a trial of the OX40 agonist ivuxolimab. These receptors originate from an adult with an advanced solid tumor such as melanoma, head and neck, liver or kidney cancer.

The chain carries TRBV27 and TRBJ2-1; D unclear. This CDR3 comprises 15 residues. V was pared by 5 bases and J by 0 bases, with 11 bases between. Germline-derived CDR1 and CDR2 are MNHEY and SMNVEV (reference sequence). The CDR3 DNA sequence: TGTGCCAGCAGTACATTAATGAGCTCCTACAATGAGCAGTTCTTC. Translation: CASSTLMSSYNEQFF.

Remarks on this clone: One end of the junction fails to match germline, which may point to a read error. The V and J genes are TRBV7-7 and TRBJ1-5; 7 nucleotides align to TRBD1. The CDR3 runs to 17 residues. Per the germline V gene, CDR1 is SSHAT and CDR2 is FNYEAQ (reference sequence). The CDR3 is CASSPQGGWISNQPQHF. CDR3 bases: TGTGCTAGCAGCCCACAAGGGGGCTGGATTAGCAATCAGCCCCAGCATTTT.

The rearrangement uses TRBV6-6 and TRBJ1-1; D gene unclear. The V and J ends lost 0 bases and 4 bases respectively, with 9 bases between them. Germline CDR1 is MNHNY and CDR2 is SVGAGI (reference sequence). This CDR3 comprises 14 residues. In DNA, the CDR3 is TGTGCCAGCAGTTACTCGAAATCAGGCACTGAAGCTTTCTTT. This gives the protein CASSYSKSGTEAFF.

The chain joins TRBV2 to TRBJ1-5, with a possible D match to TRBD1 (5 bases). The germline CDR1 and CDR2 sequences are SNHLY and FYNNEI. This CDR3 is built from 13 residues. V was cut by 4 bases and J by 8 bases, with 12 bases left in between. CDR3 amino acids: CASSGWGGEPQHF. Here the CDR3 DNA reads TGTGCCAGCAGTGGTTGGGGGGGTGAGCCCCAGCATTTT. Variable domain in full (rest from reference TRBV2 and TRBJ1-5): EPEVTQTPSHQVTQMGQEVILRCVPISNHLYFYWYRQILGQKVEFLVSFYNNEISEKSEIFDDQFSVERPDGSNFTLKIRSTKLEDSAMYFCASSGWGGEPQHFGDGTRLSIL.

The V and J genes are TRBV6-6 and TRBJ1-5; no reliable D call. Germline V gene lookup returns CDR1 MNHNY and CDR2 SVGAGI (reference sequence). V gave up 6 bases and J gave up 3 bases, with 15 bases separating them. CDR3 length equals 15 residues. This chain's CDR3 is CASSQHFRDNQPQHF. In DNA, the CDR3 is TGTGCCAGCAGCCAACACTTTCGGGACAATCAGCCCCAGCATTTT.

The CDR3 DNA sequence: TGTGCCAGCAGTTTTAACATCAATTACGAGCAGTACTTC. This gives the protein CASSFNINYEQYF. V gene TRBV27 combines with J gene TRBJ2-7; no definite D call. V was clipped by 3 bases and J by 4 bases, with 10 bases between them. Per the germline V gene, CDR1 is MNHEY and CDR2 is SMNVEV (reference sequence). The CDR3 consists of 13 residues.

V gene TRBV5-6 combines with J gene TRBJ2-7, with 8 bases fitting TRBD1. CDR3 size: 15 residues. V trimming: 4 bases; J trimming: 2 bases; junction bases outside the gene matches: 8. Germline V lookup: CDR1 SGHDT, CDR2 YYEEEE. The CDR3 sequence is CASSLKPGQAYEQYF. The CDR3 nucleotides are TGTGCCAGCAGCCTGAAACCGGGACAGGCCTACGAGCAGTACTTC.

This chain joins TRBV27 and TRBJ2-7, with a possible D match to TRBD2 (6 bases). V was pared by 2 bases and J by 2 bases, with 16 bases between. This CDR3 comprises 16 residues. Per germline, CDR1 MNHEY and CDR2 SMNVEV (reference sequence). Written as DNA, the CDR3 is TGTGCCAGCAGTTTAACGGGGCTAGCGAAACCCTACGAGCAGTACTTC. As protein: CASSLTGLAKPYEQYF.

This clone was observed once. The chain carries TRBV13 and TRBJ1-1; D perhaps matches TRBD1 (5 bases). Trimming took 0 bases from V and 8 from J, leaving 19 bases between them. This CDR3 has 16 residues. Germline V lookup: CDR1 PRHDT, CDR2 FYEKMQ (reference sequence). Written as DNA, the CDR3 is TGTGCCAGCAGCTTAGGGGGGTCCAAGGACGGGGACGAAGCTTTCTTT. Protein product: CASSLGGSKDGDEAFF.

This chain links TRBV6-6 with TRBJ1-6, with D maybe TRBD1 (5 bases). CDR3 length: 16 amino acids. The V gene's germline CDR1 is MNHNY and CDR2 SVGAGI (reference sequence). V gave up 0 bases and J gave up 8 bases, with 14 bases separating them. CDR3 DNA: TGTGCCAGCAGTTACTCTCCGGGACTTGGAGATTCACCCCTCCACTTT. As protein: CASSYSPGLGDSPLHF.

The chain couples TRBV27 to TRBJ2-1; D perhaps matches TRBD1 (6 bases). The CDR3 runs 15 residues. Germline V CDR1 and CDR2: MNHEY, SMNVEV (reference sequence). The germline V and J ends were trimmed by 5 bases and 7 bases, with 18 bases remaining between them. The CDR3 protein is CASSLVWDIQNEQFF. CDR3 nucleotides: TGTGCCAGCAGTCTGGTTTGGGACATCCAAAATGAGCAGTTCTTC.

V is TRBV28 and J is TRBJ1-2; tentative D call: TRBD1 (6 bases). Germline CDR1 MDHEN, CDR2 SYDVKM. V was shortened by 4 bases and J by 4 bases, with 19 bases between the two germline ends. CDR3 size: 16 residues. In DNA form, the CDR3 reads TGTGCCAGCAGTTCCGTGAGGGGGGATCTTGTCTATGGCTACACCTTC. Amino acids: CASSSVRGDLVYGYTF.

V usage is TRBV11-2 and J usage is TRBJ2-7; 7 bases map to TRBD2. The CDR3 sequence is 14 residues long. The V segment lost 5 bases and the J segment 2 bases; nucleotides outside the gene matches: 6. Germline V gene lookup returns CDR1 SGHAT and CDR2 FQNNGV. The CDR3 nucleotides read TGTGCCAGCAGCCTAGCCGGGAGGACCTACGAGCAGTACTTC. Amino acid sequence: CASSLAGRTYEQYF. The whole variable domain, remainder taken from reference TRBV11-2 and TRBJ2-7, is EAGVAQSPRYKIIEKRQSVAFWCNPISGHATLYWYQQILGQGPKLLIQFQNNGVVDDSQLPKDRFSAERLKGVDSTLKIQPAKLEDSAVYLCASSLAGRTYEQYFGPGTRLTVT.

The V and J genes are TRBV5-6 and TRBJ2-4, with TRBD2 matching over 9 bases. Germline CDR1 is SGHDT and CDR2 is YYEEEE. With 3 bases clipped from V and 10 bases from J, the junction kept 8 bases outside the gene matches. CDR3 length equals 14 residues. This chain's CDR3 is CASSYLTSGPIQYF. CDR3 nucleotide sequence: TGTGCCAGCAGCTATCTTACTAGCGGGCCTATTCAGTACTTC.

This sequence joins TRBV6-1 and TRBJ1-5; D perhaps matches TRBD1 (5 bases). Trimming took 2 bases from V and 3 from J, leaving 11 bases between them. CDR1 is MNHNS and CDR2 is SASEGT in the germline V gene. The CDR3 loop spans 15 amino acids. The CDR3 protein is CASSEYDSFNQPQHF. In nucleotides, the CDR3 is TGTGCCAGCAGTGAATATGACAGCTTCAATCAGCCCCAGCATTTT.

The chain links TRBV4-3 to TRBJ2-1; the match to TRBD1 covers 7 bases. Trimming took 0 bases from V and 7 from J; bases not matched to a gene: 15. CDR1 and CDR2 (germline): LGHNA, YSLEER. This CDR3 is built from 18 residues. This CDR3 is CASSQDLVGRGLWNEQFF. CDR3 coding DNA: TGCGCCAGCAGCCAAGATCTTGTGGGCAGGGGGTTATGGAATGAGCAGTTCTTC.

V gene TRBV6-1 combines with J gene TRBJ2-3, with D unresolved. The germline gives CDR1 MNHNS, CDR2 SASEGT. V lost 3 bases to trimming and J lost 3 bases, with 10 bases between them. The CDR3 is made up of 14 amino acids. The CDR3, as DNA: TGTGCCAGCAGTGACATACAGACAACAGATACGCAGTATTTT. Translation: CASSDIQTTDTQYF.

The rearrangement uses TRBV5-1 and TRBJ1-2; D might be TRBD1 (5 bases). The CDR3 covers 14 residues. Germline V lookup: CDR1 SGHRS, CDR2 YFSETQ. V was shortened by 1 base and J by 7 bases, with 14 bases between the two germline ends. CDR3 protein: CASSLTGGSSGYTF. In nucleotides, the CDR3 is TGCGCCAGCAGCTTGACGGGGGGATCGAGTGGCTACACCTTC. Using reference TRBV5-1 and TRBJ1-2 for the parts outside the CDR3, the full variable domain is KAGVTQTPRYLIKTRGQQVTLSCSPISGHRSVSWYQQTPGQGLQFLFEYFSETQRNKGNFPGRFSGRQFSNSRSEMNVSTLELGDSALYLCASSLTGGSSGYTFGSGTRLTVV.

The rearrangement links TRBV11-2 to TRBJ1-2; TRBD1 matches 8 bases. V shed 1 base and J 6 bases; nucleotides not matched to a gene: 4. CDR1 SGHAT and CDR2 FQNNGV come from the germline V gene. The CDR3 consists of 14 residues. The CDR3 is CASSLGTGSHGYTF. The DNA for the CDR3 is TGTGCCAGCAGCTTAGGGACAGGGTCCCATGGCTACACCTTC.

The chain joins TRBV6-1 to TRBJ2-7; TRBD1 agrees at 9 bases. V trimming: 3 bases; J trimming: 1 base; junction bases outside the gene matches: 4. The CDR3 runs to 15 residues. Per germline, CDR1 MNHNS and CDR2 SASEGT. CDR3 region: CASSEGTGISYEQYF. CDR3 DNA: TGTGCCAGCAGTGAGGGGACAGGGATTTCCTACGAGCAGTACTTC.

The chain joins TRBV11-3 to TRBJ1-1; tentatively, D is TRBD1 (6 bases). The V gene's germline CDR1 is SGHNT and CDR2 YENEEA. Deletions cut 0 bases from V and 7 bases from J, with 12 bases between. The CDR3 extends over 14 amino acids. The CDR3 spells CASSLDGTKDEAFF. CDR3 DNA: TGTGCCAGCAGCTTAGATGGGACAAAGGATGAAGCTTTCTTT.